The T cell receptor (beta chain) under discussion was sequenced for a study of shared clonotypes between healthy human individuals. Study-wide context: Donor ages ranged 18 to 49 years: a couple of women, a few men.

The method was immunoSEQ multiplex PCR; TCRdb's version includes in-frame clones alone and lacks a portion of them. The top ten hold 1.5% to 2% of the sample, which has some 680,000 clones, 73% seen once. The study, taken as a whole, reports: Sequencing of the sorted subsets was shown by rarefaction to be incomplete despite large depth.

Concerning this clone itself: Its antigen is unidentified.

The receptor was isolated from a woman aged 30 to 39 in good health. Sequencing was done on a sample of memory CD4+ T cells sorted from blood. Regarding subset: CD45RA-negative fraction.

CDR3 coding DNA: TGTGCCAGCAGGGGTTTTGGAGAGGCTGGAAACACCATATATTTT. The encoded protein is CASRGFGEAGNTIYF. The chain combines TRBV27 with TRBJ1-3, with D hard to call. V dropped 6 bases and J dropped 2 bases, with 14 bases sitting between them. CDR3 length equals 15 residues. The germline CDR1 and CDR2 sequences are MNHEY and SMNVEV (reference sequence).